This entry lists 16 T cell receptor beta chains sequenced from one sample in a study of blood T cell repertoires in COVID-19. TCRdb keeps only in-frame clones here, not all; method: immunoSEQ multiplex PCR. This sample carries roughly 260,000 clones, around 87% of them seen once, and the ten largest clones take under 2.5%. The sequenced sample consisted of peripheral blood. The receptors come from a woman in her 50s with acute or convalescent COVID-19.

The V call is TRBV27, the J call TRBJ1-1; no reliable D call. The CDR3 contains 17 residues. Looked up from germline, CDR1 is MNHEY and CDR2 is SMNVEV (reference sequence). Trimming cost V 5 bases and J 4 bases, with 23 bases left between them. As DNA, the CDR3 is TGTGCCAGCAGTAGAACAGCTCTCGACATTCGAACCACTGAAGCTTTCTTT. Translation: CASSRTALDIRTTEAFF.

The V gene is TRBV9, the J gene TRBJ2-7; D call uncertain. The CDR3 is made up of 14 amino acids. V lost 1 base and J lost 0, with 8 bases in between. The germline V gene encodes CDR1 SGDLS and CDR2 YYNGEE. CDR3 amino acids: CASSVQEISYEQYF. The CDR3 DNA is TGTGCCAGCAGCGTACAGGAAATCTCCTACGAGCAGTACTTC.

CDR3 sequence: CASREGLAEGDTQYF. The CDR3 nucleotides are TGTGCCAGCAGAGAGGGGCTAGCGGAGGGGGATACGCAGTATTTT. J is TRBJ2-3 and V is TRBV9, with TRBD2 matching over 7 bases. The germline V gene has CDR1 SGDLS and CDR2 YYNGEE. Trimming took 5 bases from V and 6 from J; bases not matched to a gene: 12. The CDR3 is 15 amino acids.

V usage is TRBV20-1 and J usage is TRBJ2-1; 12 bases map to TRBD2. Germline CDR1 reads DFQATT; CDR2 reads SNEGSKA (reference sequence). The ends lost 3 bases at V and 0 bases at J; junction bases unmatched: 6. This CDR3 spans 17 amino acids. The CDR3 sequence is CSASSWTSGNSYNEQFF. The CDR3 bases are TGCAGTGCTAGTTCATGGACTAGCGGGAACTCCTACAATGAGCAGTTCTTC.

A single count supports this clone. The rearrangement links TRBV11-3 to TRBJ2-3; D is ambiguous. This CDR3 spans 15 amino acids. From germline, CDR1 is SGHNT and CDR2 YENEEA. V lost 0 bases and J lost 2, with 9 bases in between. CDR3: CASSLDVADTDTQYF. The DNA for the CDR3 is TGTGCCAGCAGCTTAGATGTGGCAGACACAGATACGCAGTATTTT.

This sequence joins TRBV9 and TRBJ1-1; D perhaps matches TRBD1 (6 bases). V was shortened by 4 bases and J by 1 base, with 17 bases between the two germline ends. The CDR3 sequence is 16 residues long. CDR1 SGDLS and CDR2 YYNGEE come from the germline V gene. In DNA form, the CDR3 reads TGTGCCAGCAGCCCCCGAGAAGGGGGTACGAACACTGAAGCTTTCTTT. This codes for CASSPREGGTNTEAFF.

The rearrangement links TRBV29-1 to TRBJ1-1, with TRBD1 matching over 7 bases. CDR1 is SQVTM, CDR2 ANQGSEA, per germline. CDR3 length equals 14 residues. With V trimmed by 7 bases and J by 1 base, 9 bases remained unmatched. CDR3 nucleotide sequence: TGCAGCGCCCAGAGTCAGGGGGGGAACACTGAAGCTTTCTTT. Translated: CSAQSQGGNTEAFF.

The rearrangement joins TRBV28 to TRBJ1-1; D is uncertain. CDR3 length equals 11 residues. Trimming took 3 bases from V and 4 from J, leaving 3 bases between them. Germline V gene sequence: CDR1 MDHEN, CDR2 SYDVKM. Here the CDR3 reads CASSLATEAFF. The CDR3 nucleotides are TGTGCCAGCAGTTTGGCCACTGAAGCTTTCTTT.

The V gene is TRBV9, the J gene TRBJ2-7, with D possibly matching TRBD2 (6 bases). V was trimmed by 2 bases and J by 2 bases, leaving 17 bases between them. The CDR3 loop spans 16 amino acids. Germline CDR1 SGDLS, CDR2 YYNGEE. CDR3 region: CASSVDARAGPYEQYF. The DNA for the CDR3 is TGTGCCAGCAGCGTTGATGCCAGGGCGGGGCCCTACGAGCAGTACTTC. Supplemented by reference TRBV9 and TRBJ2-7, the full variable domain reads DSGVTQTPKHLITATGQRVTLRCSPRSGDLSVYWYQQSLDQGLQFLIQYYNGEERAKGNILERFSAQQFPDLHSELNLSSLELGDSALYFCASSVDARAGPYEQYFGPGTRLTVT.

The rearrangement uses TRBV6-5 and TRBJ1-2; 7 bases agree with TRBD1. The germline V gene encodes CDR1 MNHEY and CDR2 SVGAGI. CDR3 length: 13 residues. After removal of 9 bases from V and 4 bases from J, the junction contained 8 bases not matched to a gene. DNA of the CDR3: TGTGCCAGGAGGGACGGGGACAGCTATGGCTACACCTTC. Translated: CARRDGDSYGYTF.

In its sample, this clone was seen many times. The genes are TRBV6-5 and TRBJ1-1; D is undetermined. Germline V gene lookup returns CDR1 MNHEY and CDR2 SVGAGI. CDR3 length equals 12 residues. Trimming took 7 bases from V and 3 from J, leaving 9 bases between them. CDR3 protein: CASNRGDTEAFF. CDR3 DNA: TGTGCCAGCAACCGGGGAGACACTGAAGCTTTCTTT.

The sample holds a few counts of this clone. J is TRBJ1-2 and V is TRBV6-5, with 7 positions matching TRBD1. CDR3 length: 14 amino acids. The junction had 9 bases not matched to a gene; V was cut back by 6 bases and J by 5 bases. Germline assignment: CDR1 MNHEY and CDR2 SVGAGI. CDR3 sequence reads: CASSRQGPSYGYTF. CDR3 coding DNA: TGTGCCAGCAGCCGACAGGGTCCGTCATATGGCTACACCTTC.

The rearrangement links TRBV7-2 to TRBJ1-4, with D maybe TRBD1 (5 bases). The germline V and J ends were trimmed by 1 base and 14 bases, with 26 bases remaining between them. The V gene's germline CDR1 is SGHTA and CDR2 FQGNSA. The CDR3 contains 17 residues. CDR3 in amino acids: CASSLGILGTGSGGLFF. CDR3 DNA: TGTGCCAGCAGCTTAGGAATCTTGGGGACTGGGAGTGGCGGGCTGTTTTTT. The variable domain in full, completed from reference TRBV7-2 and TRBJ1-4, reads GAGVSQSPSNKVTEKGKDVELRCDPISGHTALYWYRQSLGQGLEFLIYFQGNSAPDKSGLPSDRFSAERTGGSVSTLTIQRTQQEDSAVYLCASSLGILGTGSGGLFFGSGTQLSVL.

This clone showed up just once. The chain couples TRBV5-1 to TRBJ1-1, with D unclear. CDR1 is SGHRS, CDR2 YFSETQ, per germline. V was pared by 1 base and J by 0 bases, with 7 bases between. The CDR3 runs to 14 residues. The CDR3 nucleotides read TGCGCCAGCAGCTTGAACTCAATGAACACTGAAGCTTTCTTT. Translating gives CASSLNSMNTEAFF.

A few counts support this clone. This rearrangement joins TRBV7-9 to TRBJ1-1; D is undetermined. The CDR3 extends over 14 amino acids. Germline assignment: CDR1 SEHNR and CDR2 FQNEAQ (reference sequence). The V and J ends lost 1 base and 7 bases respectively, with 13 bases between them. This CDR3 reads CASSLGREVVEAFF. The CDR3, as DNA: TGTGCCAGCAGCTTAGGTCGAGAGGTAGTTGAAGCTTTCTTT.

CDR3 in amino acids: CATSDGLAGVTDTQYF. CDR3 in DNA: TGTGCCACCAGTGATGGACTAGCGGGAGTCACAGATACGCAGTATTTT. The rearrangement joins TRBV24-1 to TRBJ2-3; 13 nucleotides match TRBD2. Trimming took 3 bases from V and 2 from J; bases not matched to a gene: 1. The CDR3 spans 16 residues. Germline loops: CDR1 KGHDR, CDR2 SFDVKD.